These T cell receptor beta chains were read from a single sample in a study of blood T cell repertoires in COVID-19. Some clones are missing from TCRdb's copy, which holds only in-frame ones; the method was immunoSEQ multiplex PCR. Of fewer than 200,000 clones in the sample, around 83% were seen once. The sequenced sample consisted of peripheral blood. These receptors all stem from a woman aged 55 to 70 with acute or convalescent COVID-19. The CDR3 runs from the conserved cysteine through the conserved F or W. The D gene is left open where the match is weak. Clone sizes are given selectively: once, few, many, or a class where the clone is expanded.

TRBV5-8	TRBD1	TRBJ1-2	.	CASSPDRVNGYTF	TGTGCCAGCAGCCCGGACAGGGTTAATGGCTACACCTTC
TRBV19	TRBD1	TRBJ1-2	.	CASSRQGFSYGYTF	TGTGCCAGTAGTAGACAGGGATTCAGCTATGGCTACACCTTC
TRBV11-1	TRBD2	TRBJ2-3	.	CASKSSGRNTDTQYF	TGTGCCAGCAAGTCTAGCGGGAGAAACACAGATACGCAGTATTTT
TRBV2	.	TRBJ1-4	.	CARSDSRAEKLFF	TGTGCCAGGTCGGACAGTCGGGCTGAAAAACTGTTTTTT
TRBV12-3/TRBV12-4	.	TRBJ1-1	.	CASSLRRIEAFF	TGTGCCAGCAGTTTAAGGCGGATTGAAGCTTTCTTT
TRBV6-5	.	TRBJ1-2	.	CASRRTGAYGYTF	TGTGCCAGCAGGAGAACAGGAGCCTATGGCTACACCTTC
TRBV5-1	TRBD1	TRBJ2-5	.	CASRQGEGPQETQYF	TGCGCCAGCAGACAGGGGGAAGGCCCTCAAGAGACCCAGTACTTC
TRBV30	TRBD2	TRBJ2-5	few	CAWSPYRLAGGTQYF	TGTGCCTGGAGTCCCTACAGACTAGCGGGAGGTACCCAGTACTTC
TRBV9	.	TRBJ2-3	.	CASSVAGRVTDTQYF	TGTGCCAGCAGCGTCGCAGGCAGGGTAACAGATACGCAGTATTTT
TRBV19	.	TRBJ1-5	many	CASSTEARQPQHF	TGTGCCAGTAGTACAGAAGCCCGTCAGCCCCAGCATTTT
TRBV7-2	TRBD2	TRBJ2-3	.	CASSSKRDVGNTQYF	TGTGCCAGCAGCTCAAAGCGGGACGTTGGGAATACGCAGTATTTT
TRBV21-1	.	TRBJ1-1	.	CASSPWNTEAFF	TGTGCCAGCAGTCCCTGGAACACTGAAGCTTTCTTT
TRBV6-5	.	TRBJ1-2	few	CASSYGAVYGYTF	TGTGCCAGCAGTTACGGGGCTGTCTATGGCTACACCTTC
TRBV19	.	TRBJ2-5	once	CASSGSQGETQYF	TGTGCCAGTAGTGGCTCCCAGGGGGAGACCCAGTACTTC
TRBV3-1/TRBV3-2	TRBD1	TRBJ1-2	.	CASSRTGGAGYGYTF	TGTGCCAGCAGCCGCACAGGGGGCGCAGGCTATGGCTACACCTTC
TRBV2	.	TRBJ2-3	few	CASSEKTYTDTQYF	TGTGCCAGCAGTGAAAAAACTTACACAGATACGCAGTATTTT
TRBV16	.	TRBJ2-1	few	CASSQSAASNEQFF	TGTGCCAGCAGCCAATCGGCAGCGAGCAATGAGCAGTTCTTC
TRBV9	TRBD1	TRBJ2-7	.	CASSVGTDSYEQYF	TGTGCCAGCAGCGTCGGGACAGACTCCTACGAGCAGTACTTC
TRBV7-3	TRBD1	TRBJ1-1	few	CASSLSDRGTEAFF	TGTGCCAGCAGCTTAAGTGACAGGGGGACTGAAGCTTTCTTT
TRBV2	TRBD1	TRBJ1-2	.	CASSNDRVGYTF	TGTGCCAGCAGTAACGACAGGGTTGGCTACACCTTC
TRBV7-3	TRBD1	TRBJ2-1	.	CASSSKGASYNEQFF	TGTGCCAGCAGCTCCAAGGGGGCCAGTTACAATGAGCAGTTCTTC
TRBV9	TRBD2	TRBJ2-1	.	CASSTSGTSPNEQFF	TGTGCCAGCAGCACGAGCGGGACTAGTCCCAATGAGCAGTTCTTC
TRBV16	.	TRBJ1-5	few	CASSQNSHQPQHF	TGTGCCAGCAGCCAGAACAGCCATCAGCCCCAGCATTTT
TRBV25-1	TRBD2	TRBJ2-1	.	CASTGTSGPGRSYNEQFF	TGTGCCAGCACGGGGACTAGCGGGCCCGGACGCTCCTACAATGAGCAGTTCTTC
TRBV11-1	.	TRBJ2-2	.	CASSLLQGSSTGELFF	TGTGCCAGCAGCTTGCTCCAGGGGTCGAGCACCGGGGAGCTGTTTTTT
TRBV12-3/TRBV12-4	.	TRBJ1-1	.	CASNWGGNTEAFF	TGTGCCAGCAACTGGGGGGGCAACACTGAAGCTTTCTTT